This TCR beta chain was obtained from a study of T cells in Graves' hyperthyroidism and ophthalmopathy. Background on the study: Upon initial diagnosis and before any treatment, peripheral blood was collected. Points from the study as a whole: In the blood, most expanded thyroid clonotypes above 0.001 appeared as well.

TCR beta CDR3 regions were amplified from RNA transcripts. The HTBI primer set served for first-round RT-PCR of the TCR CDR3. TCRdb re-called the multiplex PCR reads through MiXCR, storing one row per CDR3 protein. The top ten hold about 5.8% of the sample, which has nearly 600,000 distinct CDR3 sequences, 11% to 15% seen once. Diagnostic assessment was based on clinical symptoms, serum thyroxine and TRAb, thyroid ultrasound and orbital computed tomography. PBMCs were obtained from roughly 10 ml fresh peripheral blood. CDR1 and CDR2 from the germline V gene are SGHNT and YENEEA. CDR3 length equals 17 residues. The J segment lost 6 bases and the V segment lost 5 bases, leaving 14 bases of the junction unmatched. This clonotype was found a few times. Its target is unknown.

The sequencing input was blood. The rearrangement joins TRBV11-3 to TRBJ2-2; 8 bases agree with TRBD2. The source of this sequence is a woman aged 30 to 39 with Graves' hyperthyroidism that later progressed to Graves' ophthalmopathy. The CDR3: CASSPKRASGRAGELFF. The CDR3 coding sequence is TGTGCCAGCAGCCCCAAAAGGGCCAGCGGGAGAGCCGGGGAGCTGTTTTTT.